This T cell receptor (beta chain) comes out of a study of vaccination effects on CD4 cells after COVID-19. In the study overall: Before sequencing, viral peptide pools were used by the ViraFEST assay to expand antigen-specific CD4+ T cells. The post-vaccine samples were taken, at the median, 72 days after the second dose.

The culture ran for roughly ten days before CD4+ T cells were isolated. Vaccine administered to participants consisted of two doses of either BNT162b2 or mRNA-1273. From germline, CDR1 is SGHVS and CDR2 FQNEAQ. Trimming took off 4 bases at V and 1 base at J, with 11 bases between the two ends. The length of the CDR3 is 15 residues. TCRdb's copy holds only in-frame clones and misses some; the assay was immunoSEQ multiplex PCR. This table has fewer than 85,000 clones, around 74% appearing once. This clone showed up just a few times. Its antigen is undetermined. The chain links TRBV7-8 to TRBJ1-5; D is perhaps TRBD1 (5 bases). The input for sequencing was CD4+ T cells from PBMCs cultured without peptide, taken after COVID-19 vaccination. The receptor comes from a human donor who received a COVID-19 vaccine. The CDR3 loop is CASSYDRASNQPQHF. DNA of the CDR3: TGTGCCAGCAGCTACGACAGAGCGAGCAATCAGCCCCAGCATTTT.